This paragraph reports one T cell receptor beta chain. Its cognate antigen has yet to be identified. The input lacks base qualities; no much larger clone sits a single base away. V gives up 6 bases and J gives up 1 base, and the segment between their germline ends measures 19 bases. Taken from the germline V gene, the CDR1 and CDR2 loops are SGHVS and FNYEAQ. The CDR3 covers 17 residues, taking in both the cysteine and the phenylalanine. Just CDR3 DNA is preserved here, 51 bases in frame from base 1. Collaborating institutions collected whole blood in K2EDTA tubes following their own protocols. For TCRbeta analysis, collaborator samples were shipped as frozen whole blood, as isolated PBMCs, or as DNA extracted from either sample type. The sample originates from a study of blood T cell repertoires in COVID-19 (dated by TCRdb to the early 2020s). For context, the study as a whole: Samples covering the acute and convalescent phases of COVID-19 were provided by collaborators in the United States, Italy and Spain. The prospective study material was composed of cDNA or gDNA derived from T cells, B-cell-depleted T cells, or PBMCs. The dataset comprised deeply sampled blood TCRbeta repertoires from subjects exposed to, actively infected with, or recovered from COVID-19. A freely available public database, intended as a resource for researchers studying the immune response to SARS-CoV-2, is where the repertoires were released. Samples were obtained from the ongoing ImmuneRACE study (first 160 participants) and from roughly 1,300 subjects provided by 6 global collaborators. A de-identified subject ID, COVID-19 status, age in years and sex were almost always included in the sample metadata. HLA class I and class II types, where available, came from metadata supplied by the sample provider rather than from assay-based typing.

The immunoSEQ Assay, a bias-controlled multiplex PCR, was used to amplify TCRbeta CDR3 regions from genomic DNA. Under the source paper's analysis protocol: Nucleated cell counts per sample were estimated from amplification of reference gene primers within the assay. To quantify the absolute abundance of each unique TCRbeta CDR3 rearrangement, sequence reads were collapsed and filtered. For each sample, productive Simpson clonality was calculated as the square root of Simpson's diversity index across productive rearrangements. Not all clones reach the TCRdb copy of this immuneACCESS table, which keeps in-frame sequences only. Checked studies attribute under half of the gap to unresolved V genes and leave the rest unexplained. That table supplies the V and J calls and clone size; D and trimming were determined from the DNA. Across this sample there are 110,000 or so clones, with over 70% seen only once. The top ten clones comprise around 1.5% of the sample.

The research as a whole found: The quantity of clinical and demographic metadata differed by source and by participant and was supplied without curation.

The TCR sequence derives from a man in his fifties with acute or convalescent COVID-19. Sequencing used peripheral blood. The rearranged chain carries TRBV7-6 and TRBJ2-4, and TRBD1 may be the D gene, going by 7 matching bases. The bases read TGTGCCAGCAGTCCGTACCCCAGGGGGGCGGCCAAAAACATTCAGTACTTC. Its coded protein is CASSPYPRGAAKNIQYF.